These T cell receptor beta chains were read from a single sample in a study of shared clonotypes between healthy human individuals. The table came from immunoSEQ multiplex PCR; TCRdb's copy has only in-frame clones and leaves some out. The profile covers some 2.4 million clones, with 90% to 95% appearing a single time and about 0.39% taken by the ten largest. Source material: naive CD4+ T cells from PBMCs. The receptors shown here come from a young man in good health. Some clones in this sample may be carry-over from other donors' samples. Each CDR3 is given with its conserved first and last residue. D genes are given only for firm matches. The size field is filled for only some rows; it gives once, few, many or a size class.

D gene,V gene,J gene,clone size,CDR3 length,CDR3 protein,CDR3 DNA
-,TRBV27,TRBJ2-7,-,15,CASTLRVHQDYEQYF,TGTGCCAGCACCCTTAGGGTCCATCAGGACTACGAGCAGTACTTC
-,TRBV29-1,TRBJ1-1,-,11,CSGGWYTEAFF,TGCAGCGGTGGGTGGTACACTGAAGCTTTCTTT
-,TRBV5-1,TRBJ1-3,-,16,CASSLGPAGTGNTIYF,TGCGCCAGCAGCTTGGGTCCTGCGGGAACTGGAAACACCATATATTTT
-,TRBV27,TRBJ2-7,-,18,CASSLMVFPAGSPNEQYF,TGTGCCAGCAGCCTCATGGTGTTTCCGGCAGGGAGTCCCAACGAGCAGTACTTC
TRBD1,TRBV5-5,TRBJ2-1,-,15,CASSPLRDSNNEQFF,TGTGCCAGCAGCCCGCTCCGGGACAGCAACAATGAGCAGTTCTTC
-,TRBV4-1,TRBJ1-2,-,20,CASSQDVFPPGRLINYGYTF,TGCGCCAGCAGTCAAGATGTATTCCCCCCGGGCCGCCTAATAAACTATGGCTACACCTTC
-,TRBV5-1,TRBJ1-3,-,16,CASSFMGVPSGNTIYF,TGCGCCAGCAGCTTTATGGGGGTTCCCTCTGGAAACACCATATATTTT
TRBD2,TRBV4-2,TRBJ2-5,once,18,CASSQVGLAGGLQETQYF,TGTGCCAGCAGCCAAGTGGGGCTAGCGGGAGGGCTCCAAGAGACCCAGTACTTC
-,TRBV28,TRBJ2-7,-,12,CASSQRSYEQYF,TGTGCCAGCAGTCAGCGGTCCTACGAGCAGTACTTC
TRBD1,TRBV19,TRBJ1-5,-,18,CASSIQGAWRDGNQPQHF,TGTGCCAGTAGTATTCAGGGGGCATGGCGGGACGGCAATCAGCCCCAGCATTTT
-,TRBV6-5,TRBJ2-1,-,15,CASSSDSRYNNEQFF,TGTGCCAGCAGTTCCGACAGTCGTTATAACAATGAGCAGTTCTTC
TRBD1,TRBV2,TRBJ2-6,-,19,CASSEANRGPLIGANVLTF,TGTGCCAGCAGTGAAGCCAACAGGGGACCTCTTATAGGGGCCAACGTCCTGACTTTC
-,TRBV2,TRBJ2-1,-,15,CASSEILGLGDEQFF,TGTGCCAGCAGTGAAATACTAGGCCTAGGGGATGAGCAGTTCTTC
-,TRBV2,TRBJ2-6,-,13,CASKSSGANVLTF,TGTGCCAGCAAAAGCTCTGGGGCCAACGTCCTGACTTTC
-,TRBV30,TRBJ2-3,once,13,CAWRVNSRGTQYF,TGTGCCTGGAGGGTCAACTCACGTGGTACGCAGTATTTT
-,TRBV7-2,TRBJ2-1,-,15,CASSLNGGVVPYLFF,TGTGCCAGCAGCTTAAATGGGGGTGTTGTCCCCTACTTGTTCTTC
-,TRBV4-2,TRBJ2-1,once,15,CASSRDPSSYNEQFF,TGTGCCAGCAGCCGAGACCCCAGCTCCTACAATGAGCAGTTCTTC
-,TRBV7-2,TRBJ2-1,-,15,CASSPTSSSYNEQFF,TGTGCCAGCAGCCCGACAAGTAGCTCCTACAATGAGCAGTTCTTC
TRBD2,TRBV2,TRBJ2-7,-,18,CASSEAVSGRRGSYEQYF,TGTGCCAGCAGTGAAGCGGTTAGCGGGAGGAGAGGATCCTACGAGCAGTACTTC
-,TRBV15,TRBJ1-4,-,16,CATSRDRKSRGEKLFF,TGTGCCACCAGCAGAGATAGAAAGTCCCGGGGTGAAAAACTGTTTTTT
-,TRBV11-3,TRBJ2-1,-,13,CASSSGSYNEQFF,TGTGCCAGCAGCTCGGGGTCCTACAATGAGCAGTTCTTC
-,TRBV5-1,TRBJ2-1,once,16,CASTRAAASSYNEQFF,TGCGCCAGCACCCGAGCGGCGGCGAGCTCCTACAATGAGCAGTTCTTC
-,TRBV4-1,TRBJ2-3,once,13,CASSQDLDPFQYF,TGCGCCAGCAGCCAAGATTTGGACCCTTTTCAGTATTTT
-,TRBV7-2,TRBJ1-4,-,14,CASSWGLGYEKLFF,TGTGCCAGCAGCTGGGGGTTGGGGTACGAAAAACTGTTTTTT
TRBD2,TRBV28,TRBJ2-7,-,17,CASSSSLGSGRVYEQYF,TGTGCCAGCAGCTCCTCTCTGGGTAGCGGGAGGGTCTACGAGCAGTACTTC
-,TRBV15,TRBJ1-4,-,19,CATSRDLIRSSATNEKLFF,TGTGCCACCAGCAGAGATTTAATTCGGAGCTCGGCAACTAATGAAAAACTGTTTTTT
TRBD2,TRBV6-1,TRBJ2-3,-,12,CASSGTRDTQYF,TGTGCCAGCAGTGGGACTAGAGATACGCAGTATTTT
-,TRBV11-2,TRBJ2-1,-,12,CASSLVGNEQFF,TGTGCCAGCAGCTTAGTAGGCAATGAGCAGTTCTTC
-,TRBV5-4,TRBJ2-3,-,16,CASSFRLGEYTDTQYF,TGTGCCAGCAGCTTTCGTTTAGGGGAATACACAGATACGCAGTATTTT
TRBD2,TRBV11-3,TRBJ2-1,-,15,CASSLVAGGDGEQFF,TGTGCCAGCAGCTTAGTAGCGGGAGGGGACGGTGAGCAGTTCTTC
-,TRBV11-2,TRBJ2-7,-,15,CASSPSASSSYEQYF,TGTGCCAGCAGCCCTAGTGCTAGCTCCTCCTACGAGCAGTACTTC
-,TRBV19,TRBJ2-3,-,13,CASTSFSLDTQYF,TGTGCCAGTACCTCGTTCTCTTTAGATACGCAGTATTTT
-,TRBV9,TRBJ1-2,-,15,CASSVTGLADYGYTF,TGTGCCAGCAGCGTTACAGGACTTGCGGACTATGGCTACACCTTC
-,TRBV5-6,TRBJ1-5,-,14,CASSFGGNNQPQHF,TGTGCCAGCAGCTTCGGAGGTAACAATCAGCCCCAGCATTTT
-,TRBV2,TRBJ2-5,-,15,CASSPRQSATETQYF,TGTGCCAGCAGTCCGAGACAGTCGGCTACGGAGACCCAGTACTTC
-,TRBV7-9,TRBJ1-4,-,15,CASSLPRGEGEKLFF,TGTGCCAGCAGCTTACCCAGGGGAGAGGGTGAAAAACTGTTTTTT
-,TRBV7-2,TRBJ1-5,-,15,CASSFQVVSHQPQHF,TGTGCCAGCAGCTTCCAGGTGGTTTCGCATCAGCCCCAGCATTTT
-,TRBV7-9,TRBJ2-2,-,15,CASSLGGKGAGELFF,TGTGCCAGCAGCTTGGGCGGGAAGGGCGCCGGGGAGCTGTTTTTT
TRBD1,TRBV5-3,TRBJ2-7,-,13,CARRAGQAYEQYF,TGTGCCAGAAGGGCCGGACAGGCCTACGAGCAGTACTTC
-,TRBV28,TRBJ1-3,once,12,CASLGRGNTIYF,TGTGCCAGCCTAGGTAGAGGAAACACCATATATTTT